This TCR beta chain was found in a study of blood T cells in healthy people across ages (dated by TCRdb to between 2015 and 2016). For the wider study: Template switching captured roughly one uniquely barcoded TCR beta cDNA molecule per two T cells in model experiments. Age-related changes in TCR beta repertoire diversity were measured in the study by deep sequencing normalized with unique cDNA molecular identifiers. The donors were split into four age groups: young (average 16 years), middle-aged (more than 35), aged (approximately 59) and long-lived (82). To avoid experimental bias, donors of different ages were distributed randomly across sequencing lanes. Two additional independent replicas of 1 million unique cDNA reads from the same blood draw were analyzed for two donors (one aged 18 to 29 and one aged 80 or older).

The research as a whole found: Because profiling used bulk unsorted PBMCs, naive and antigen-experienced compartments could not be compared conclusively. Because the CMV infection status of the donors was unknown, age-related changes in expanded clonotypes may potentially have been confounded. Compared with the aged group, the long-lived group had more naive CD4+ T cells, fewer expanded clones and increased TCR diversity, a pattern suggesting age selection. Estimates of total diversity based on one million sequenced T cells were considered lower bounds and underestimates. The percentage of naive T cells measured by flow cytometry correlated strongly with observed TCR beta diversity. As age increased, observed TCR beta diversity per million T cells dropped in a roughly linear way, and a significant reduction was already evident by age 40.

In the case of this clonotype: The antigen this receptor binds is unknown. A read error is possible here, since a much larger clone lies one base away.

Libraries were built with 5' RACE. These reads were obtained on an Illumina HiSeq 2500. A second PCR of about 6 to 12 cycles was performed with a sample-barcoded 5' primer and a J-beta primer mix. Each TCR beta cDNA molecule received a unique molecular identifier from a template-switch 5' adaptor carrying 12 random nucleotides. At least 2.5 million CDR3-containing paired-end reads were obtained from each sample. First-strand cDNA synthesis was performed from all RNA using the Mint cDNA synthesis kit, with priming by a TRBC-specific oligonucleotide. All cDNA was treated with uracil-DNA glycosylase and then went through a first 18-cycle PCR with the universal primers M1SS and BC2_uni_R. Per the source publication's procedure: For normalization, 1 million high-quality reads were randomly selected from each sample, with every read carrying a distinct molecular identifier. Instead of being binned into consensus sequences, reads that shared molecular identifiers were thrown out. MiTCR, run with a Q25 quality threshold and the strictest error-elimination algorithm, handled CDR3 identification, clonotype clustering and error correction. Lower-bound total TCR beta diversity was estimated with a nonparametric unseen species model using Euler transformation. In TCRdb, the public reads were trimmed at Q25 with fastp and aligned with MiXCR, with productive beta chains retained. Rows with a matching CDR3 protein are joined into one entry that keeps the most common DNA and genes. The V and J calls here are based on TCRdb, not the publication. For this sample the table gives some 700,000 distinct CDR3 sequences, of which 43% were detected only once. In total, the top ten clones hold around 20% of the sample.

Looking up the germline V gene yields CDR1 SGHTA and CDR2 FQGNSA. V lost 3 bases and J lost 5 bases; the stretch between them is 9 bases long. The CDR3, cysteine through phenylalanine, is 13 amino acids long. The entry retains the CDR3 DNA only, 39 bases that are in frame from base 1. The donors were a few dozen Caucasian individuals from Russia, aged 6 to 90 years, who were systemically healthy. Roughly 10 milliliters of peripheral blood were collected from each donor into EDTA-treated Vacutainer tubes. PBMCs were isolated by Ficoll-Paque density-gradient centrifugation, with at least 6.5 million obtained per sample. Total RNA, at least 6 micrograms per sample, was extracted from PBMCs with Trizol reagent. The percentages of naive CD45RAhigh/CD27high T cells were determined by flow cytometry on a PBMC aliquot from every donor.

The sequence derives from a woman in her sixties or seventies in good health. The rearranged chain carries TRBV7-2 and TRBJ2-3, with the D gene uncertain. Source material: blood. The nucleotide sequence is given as TGTACCAGCAGCTTCAAGGCAGGAGATACGCAGTATTTT. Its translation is CTSSFKAGDTQYF.